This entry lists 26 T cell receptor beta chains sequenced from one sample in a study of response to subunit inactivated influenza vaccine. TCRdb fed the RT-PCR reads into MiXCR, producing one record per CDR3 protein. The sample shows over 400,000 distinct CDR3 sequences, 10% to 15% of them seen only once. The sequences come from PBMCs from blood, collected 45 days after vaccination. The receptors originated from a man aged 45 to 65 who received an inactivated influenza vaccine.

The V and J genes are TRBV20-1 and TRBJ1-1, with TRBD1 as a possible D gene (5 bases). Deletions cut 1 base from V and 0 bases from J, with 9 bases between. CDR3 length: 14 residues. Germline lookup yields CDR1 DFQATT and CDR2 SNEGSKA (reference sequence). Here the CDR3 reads CSARVGGVNTEAFF. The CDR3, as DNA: TGCAGTGCTAGAGTCGGGGGGGTGAACACTGAAGCTTTCTTT.

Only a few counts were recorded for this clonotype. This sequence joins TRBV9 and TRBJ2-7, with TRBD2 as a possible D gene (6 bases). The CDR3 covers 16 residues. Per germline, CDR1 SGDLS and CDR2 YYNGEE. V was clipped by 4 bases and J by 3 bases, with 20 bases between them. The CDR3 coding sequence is TGTGCCAGCAGCCCCCAGGGCGTAGCGGAAGGCTACGAGCAGTACTTC. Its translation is CASSPQGVAEGYEQYF. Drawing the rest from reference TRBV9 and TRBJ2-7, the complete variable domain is DSGVTQTPKHLITATGQRVTLRCSPRSGDLSVYWYQQSLDQGLQFLIQYYNGEERAKGNILERFSAQQFPDLHSELNLSSLELGDSALYFCASSPQGVAEGYEQYFGPGTRLTVT.

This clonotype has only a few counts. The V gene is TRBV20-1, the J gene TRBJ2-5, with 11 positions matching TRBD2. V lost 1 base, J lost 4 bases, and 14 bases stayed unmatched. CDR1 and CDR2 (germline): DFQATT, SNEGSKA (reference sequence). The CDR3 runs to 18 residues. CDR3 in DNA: TGCAGTGCTAGAGTTGTATACCGACTAGCGGGATCCCGAGAGACCCAGTACTTC. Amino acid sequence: CSARVVYRLAGSRETQYF.

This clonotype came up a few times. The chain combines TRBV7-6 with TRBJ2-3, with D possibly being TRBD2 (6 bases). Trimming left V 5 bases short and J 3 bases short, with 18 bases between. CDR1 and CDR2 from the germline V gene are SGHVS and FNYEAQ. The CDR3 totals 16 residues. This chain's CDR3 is CASSPEVGGWTDTQYF. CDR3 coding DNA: TGTGCCAGCAGCCCAGAAGTCGGGGGATGGACAGATACGCAGTATTTT. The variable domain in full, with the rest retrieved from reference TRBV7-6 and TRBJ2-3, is GAGVSQSPRYKVTKRGQDVALRCDPISGHVSLYWYRQALGQGPEFLTYFNYEAQQDKSGLPNDRFSAERPEGSISTLTIQRTEQRDSAMYRCASSPEVGGWTDTQYFGPGTRLTVL.

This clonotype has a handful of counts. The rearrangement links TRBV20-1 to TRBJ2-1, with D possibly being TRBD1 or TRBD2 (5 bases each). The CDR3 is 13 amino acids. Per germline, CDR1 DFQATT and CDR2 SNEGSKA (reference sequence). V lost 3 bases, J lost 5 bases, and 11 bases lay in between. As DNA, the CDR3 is TGCAGTGCTAGGGGACGCCAGGACAATGAGCAGTTCTTC. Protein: CSARGRQDNEQFF.

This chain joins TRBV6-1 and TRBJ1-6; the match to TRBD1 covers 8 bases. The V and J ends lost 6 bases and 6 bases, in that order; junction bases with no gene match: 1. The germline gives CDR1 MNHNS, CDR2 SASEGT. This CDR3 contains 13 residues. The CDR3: CASRDRANSPLHF. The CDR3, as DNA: TGTGCCAGCAGGGACAGGGCTAATTCACCCCTCCACTTT.

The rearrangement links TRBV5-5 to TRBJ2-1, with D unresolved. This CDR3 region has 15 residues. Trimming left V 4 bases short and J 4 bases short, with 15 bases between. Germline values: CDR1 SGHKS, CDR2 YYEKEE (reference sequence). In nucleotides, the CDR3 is TGTGCCAGCAGCCCTACCCGGAATACATACAATGAGCAGTTCTTC. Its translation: CASSPTRNTYNEQFF. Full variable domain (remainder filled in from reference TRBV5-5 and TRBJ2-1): DAGVTQSPTHLIKTRGQQVTLRCSPISGHKSVSWYQQVLGQGPQFIFQYYEKEERGRGNFPDRFSARQFPNYSSELNVNALLLGDSALYLCASSPTRNTYNEQFFGPGTRLTVL.

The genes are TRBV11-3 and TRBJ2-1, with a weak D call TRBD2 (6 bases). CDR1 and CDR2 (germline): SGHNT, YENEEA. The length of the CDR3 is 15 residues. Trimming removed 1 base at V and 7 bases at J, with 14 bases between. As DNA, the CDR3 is TGTGCCAGCAGCTTAGGGACGGGAGCGCGAAATGAGCAGTTCTTC. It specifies CASSLGTGARNEQFF. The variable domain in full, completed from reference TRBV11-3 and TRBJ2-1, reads EAGVVQSPRYKIIEKKQPVAFWCNPISGHNTLYWYLQNLGQGPELLIRYENEEAVDDSQLPKDRFSAERLKGVDSTLKIQPAELGDSAVYLCASSLGTGARNEQFFGPGTRLTVL.

The DNA for the CDR3 is TGCAGTGCAACGATTGGAGGGGTCACAGATACGCAGTATTTT. This sequence encodes CSATIGGVTDTQYF. The chain carries TRBV20-1 and TRBJ2-3, with a possible D match to TRBD2 (6 bases). Trimming took off 6 bases at V and 2 bases at J, with 15 bases between the two ends. The length of the CDR3 is 14 residues. Germline loops: CDR1 DFQATT, CDR2 SNEGSKA (reference sequence).

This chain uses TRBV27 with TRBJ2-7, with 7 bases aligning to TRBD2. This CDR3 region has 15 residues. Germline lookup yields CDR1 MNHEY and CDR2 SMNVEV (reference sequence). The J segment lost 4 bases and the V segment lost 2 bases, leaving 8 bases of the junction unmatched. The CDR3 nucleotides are TGTGCCAGCAGTTTAAAGGGCGGGAGTTTGTACGAGCAGTACTTC. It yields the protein CASSLKGGSLYEQYF.

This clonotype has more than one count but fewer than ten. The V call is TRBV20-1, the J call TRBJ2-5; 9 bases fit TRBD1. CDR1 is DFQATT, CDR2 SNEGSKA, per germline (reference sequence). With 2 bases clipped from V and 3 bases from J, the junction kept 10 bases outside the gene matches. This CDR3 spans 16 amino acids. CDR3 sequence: CSARNRDRAGEETQYF. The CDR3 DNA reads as TGCAGTGCTAGAAACCGGGACAGGGCTGGGGAAGAGACCCAGTACTTC.

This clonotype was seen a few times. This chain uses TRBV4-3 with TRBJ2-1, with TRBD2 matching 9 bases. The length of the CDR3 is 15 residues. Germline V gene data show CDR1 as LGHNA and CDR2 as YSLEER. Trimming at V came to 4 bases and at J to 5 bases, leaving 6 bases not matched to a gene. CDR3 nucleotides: TGCGCCAGCAGCCCCTTGAGCGGGGGGAACAATGAGCAGTTCTTC. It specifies CASSPLSGGNNEQFF.

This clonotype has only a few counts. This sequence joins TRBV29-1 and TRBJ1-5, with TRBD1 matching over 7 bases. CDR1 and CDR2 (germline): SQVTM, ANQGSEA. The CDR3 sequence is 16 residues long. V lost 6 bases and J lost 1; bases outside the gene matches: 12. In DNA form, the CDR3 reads TGCAGCGTCTCTGGGGGGACAGCTCTGAGCAATCAGCCCCAGCATTTT. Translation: CSVSGGTALSNQPQHF.

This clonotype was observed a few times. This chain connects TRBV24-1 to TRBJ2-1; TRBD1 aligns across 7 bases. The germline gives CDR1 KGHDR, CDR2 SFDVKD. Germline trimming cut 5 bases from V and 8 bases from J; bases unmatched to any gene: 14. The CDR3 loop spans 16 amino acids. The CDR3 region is CATSGGQFVRVDEQFF. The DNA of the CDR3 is TGTGCCACCAGTGGGGGACAGTTCGTTCGAGTCGATGAGCAGTTCTTC.

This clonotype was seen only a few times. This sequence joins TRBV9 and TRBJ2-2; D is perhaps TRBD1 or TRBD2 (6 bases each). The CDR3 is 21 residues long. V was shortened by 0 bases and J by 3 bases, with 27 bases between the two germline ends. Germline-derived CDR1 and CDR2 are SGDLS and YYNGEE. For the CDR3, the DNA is TGTGCCAGCAGCGTAGCCATTCTTCCCCAACCTAGGAGGGGGGACACCGGGGAGCTGTTTTTT. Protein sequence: CASSVAILPQPRRGDTGELFF.

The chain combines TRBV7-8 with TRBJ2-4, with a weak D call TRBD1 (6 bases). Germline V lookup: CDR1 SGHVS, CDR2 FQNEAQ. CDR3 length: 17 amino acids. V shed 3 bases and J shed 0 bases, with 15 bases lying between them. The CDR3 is CASSFTRTALAKNIQYF. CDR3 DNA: TGTGCCAGCAGCTTCACCCGGACAGCCCTAGCCAAAAACATTCAGTACTTC.

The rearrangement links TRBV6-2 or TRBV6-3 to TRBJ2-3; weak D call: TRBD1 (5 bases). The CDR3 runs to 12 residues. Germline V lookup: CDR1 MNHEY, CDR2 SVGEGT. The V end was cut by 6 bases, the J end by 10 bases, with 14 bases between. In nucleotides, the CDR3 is TGTGCCAGCAGCCGCAGGGCCGACTCGCAGTATTTT. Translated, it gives CASSRRADSQYF.

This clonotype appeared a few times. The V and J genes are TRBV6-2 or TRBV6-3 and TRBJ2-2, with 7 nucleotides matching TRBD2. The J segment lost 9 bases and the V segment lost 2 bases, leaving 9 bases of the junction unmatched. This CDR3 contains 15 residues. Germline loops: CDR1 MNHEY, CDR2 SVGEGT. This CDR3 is CASSYRGSGNWELFF. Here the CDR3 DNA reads TGTGCCAGCAGTTACCGCGGGAGCGGTAACTGGGAGCTGTTTTTT.

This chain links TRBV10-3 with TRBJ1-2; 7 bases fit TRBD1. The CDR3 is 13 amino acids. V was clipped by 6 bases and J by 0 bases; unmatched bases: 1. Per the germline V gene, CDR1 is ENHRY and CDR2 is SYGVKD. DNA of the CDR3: TGTGCCATCAGGGGACAGCCTAACTATGGCTACACCTTC. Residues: CAIRGQPNYGYTF.

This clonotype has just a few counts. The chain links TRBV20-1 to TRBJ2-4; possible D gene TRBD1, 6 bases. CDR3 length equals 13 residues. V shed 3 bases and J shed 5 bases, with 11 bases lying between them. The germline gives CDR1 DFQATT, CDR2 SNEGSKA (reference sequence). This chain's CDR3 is CSASRDMQNIQYF. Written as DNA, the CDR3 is TGCAGTGCTAGCCGGGACATGCAAAACATTCAGTACTTC.

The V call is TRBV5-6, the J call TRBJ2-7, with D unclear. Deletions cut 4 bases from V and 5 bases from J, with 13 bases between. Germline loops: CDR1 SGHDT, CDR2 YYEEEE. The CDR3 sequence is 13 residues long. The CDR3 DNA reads TGTGCCAGCAGCCCCGGGCCCCAGAACGAGCAGTACTTC. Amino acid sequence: CASSPGPQNEQYF.

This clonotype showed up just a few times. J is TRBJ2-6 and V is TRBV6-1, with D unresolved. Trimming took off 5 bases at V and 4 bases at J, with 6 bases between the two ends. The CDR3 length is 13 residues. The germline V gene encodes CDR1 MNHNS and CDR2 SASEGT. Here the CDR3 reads CASSRQGANVLTF. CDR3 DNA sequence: TGTGCCAGCAGTCGCCAGGGGGCCAACGTCCTGACTTTC.

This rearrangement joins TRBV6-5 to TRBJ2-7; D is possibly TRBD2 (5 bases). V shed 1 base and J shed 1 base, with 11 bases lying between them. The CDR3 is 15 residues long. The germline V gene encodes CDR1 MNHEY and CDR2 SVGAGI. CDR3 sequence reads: CASSYYGRGSYEQYF. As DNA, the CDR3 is TGTGCCAGCAGTTACTACGGCCGGGGATCCTACGAGCAGTACTTC.

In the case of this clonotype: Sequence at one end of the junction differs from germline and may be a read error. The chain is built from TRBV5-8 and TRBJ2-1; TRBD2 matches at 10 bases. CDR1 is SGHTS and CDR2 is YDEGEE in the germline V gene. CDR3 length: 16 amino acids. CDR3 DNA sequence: TGTGCCAGCAGCTGGACTAGCGGCTTCTCCTGCAATGAGCAGTTCTTC. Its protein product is CASSWTSGFSCNEQFF.

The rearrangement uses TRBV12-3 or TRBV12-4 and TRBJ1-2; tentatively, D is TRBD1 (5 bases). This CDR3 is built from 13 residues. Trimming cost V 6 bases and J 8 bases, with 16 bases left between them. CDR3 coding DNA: TGTGCCAGCAGCCCACCCCCAGGGTACGGCTACACCTTC. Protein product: CASSPPPGYGYTF.

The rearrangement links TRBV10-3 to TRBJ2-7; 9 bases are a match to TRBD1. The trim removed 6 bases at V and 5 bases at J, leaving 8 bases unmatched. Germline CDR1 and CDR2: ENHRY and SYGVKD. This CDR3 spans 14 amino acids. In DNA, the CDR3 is TGTGCCATCAGCCAGGACAGGGGCCTCAACGAGCAGTACTTC. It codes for CAISQDRGLNEQYF.